This TCR beta chain was sequenced during a study of blood T cell repertoires in COVID-19. Study summary: The analysed material was cDNA or gDNA that came from T cells, B-cell-depleted T cells, or PBMCs.

Individuals aged about 18 to 95 years were recruited from approximately 22 US areas. Categorization into cohorts depended on clinical history that participants reported. This clone has only a few counts. The CDR3 has 17 amino acids. Germline values: CDR1 SGHRS, CDR2 YFSETQ. The V gene end was trimmed by 3 bases and the J gene end by 6 bases; junction bases not matched to a gene: 13. In the original processing: Researchers report that nucleated cell counts were estimated from reference gene primer amplification. The assay was immunoSEQ multiplex PCR, and TCRdb's table has in-frame clones only and misses some. That table supplies the V and J calls and clone size; D and trimming were determined from the DNA. The sample lists roughly 220,000 clones; approximately 92% were seen once.

The gene calls are TRBV5-1 and TRBJ1-2, with 11 bases matching TRBD1. Sequenced material: PBMCs or T cells enriched from blood (not recorded which). This clonotype originated in a young woman in a cohort exposed to, infected with or recovered from COVID-19 (not recorded which). CDR3 residues: CASSSDPGQGERNGYTF. DNA for the CDR3: TGCGCCAGCAGCTCCGACCCGGGACAGGGGGAAAGAAATGGCTACACCTTC.